This TCR beta chain was observed in a study of cytomegalovirus exposure and HLA in healthy donors. Germline CDR1 reads SGHTA; CDR2 reads FQGNSA. There are 15 residues in the CDR3. Trimming shortened V by 5 bases and J by 4 bases, and 15 bases separated the two germline ends. The PCR made use of 60 Vbeta and 13 Jbeta primers. Method: immunoSEQ multiplex PCR; TCRdb's copy keeps in-frame clones and lacks some. The sample carries over 150,000 clones, about 74% recorded once. The source of this sequence is a woman aged 40 to 49 in good health and CMV-seronegative. The chain carries TRBV7-2 and TRBJ1-5; D remains ambiguous. Sequenced: PBMCs. The CDR3 loop reads CASSLRRGHNQPQHF. The DNA of the CDR3 is TGTGCCAGCAGCCTCCGGCGCGGCCATAATCAGCCCCAGCATTTT.